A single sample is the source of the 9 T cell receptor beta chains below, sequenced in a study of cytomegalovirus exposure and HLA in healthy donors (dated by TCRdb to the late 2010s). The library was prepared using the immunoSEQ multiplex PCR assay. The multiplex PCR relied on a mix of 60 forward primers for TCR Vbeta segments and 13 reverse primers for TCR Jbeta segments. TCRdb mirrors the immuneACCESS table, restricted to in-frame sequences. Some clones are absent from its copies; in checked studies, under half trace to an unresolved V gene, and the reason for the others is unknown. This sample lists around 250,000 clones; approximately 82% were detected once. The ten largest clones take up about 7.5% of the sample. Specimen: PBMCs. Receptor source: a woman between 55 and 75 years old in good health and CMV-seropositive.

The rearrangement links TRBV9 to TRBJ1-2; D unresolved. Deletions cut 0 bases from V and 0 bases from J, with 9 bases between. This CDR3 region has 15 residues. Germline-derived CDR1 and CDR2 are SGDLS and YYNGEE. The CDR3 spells CASSVGVKTNYGYTF. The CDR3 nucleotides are TGTGCCAGCAGCGTAGGAGTGAAGACTAACTATGGCTACACCTTC.

In DNA, the CDR3 is TGTGCCAGTAGTATAGTCCAGGGTGGAAACTATGGCTACACCTTC. Encoded protein: CASSIVQGGNYGYTF. The chain couples TRBV19 to TRBJ1-2; TRBD1 is a possible D gene (5 bases). Trimming took off 1 base at V and 2 bases at J, with 11 bases between the two ends. Germline CDR1 LNHDA, CDR2 SQIVND (reference sequence). The CDR3 totals 15 residues.

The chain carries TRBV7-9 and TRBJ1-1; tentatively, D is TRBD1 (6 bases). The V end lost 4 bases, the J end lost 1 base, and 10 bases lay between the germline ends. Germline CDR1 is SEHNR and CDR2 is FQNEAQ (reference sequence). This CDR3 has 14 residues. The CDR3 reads CASSSWTENTEAFF. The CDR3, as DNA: TGTGCCAGCAGCTCCTGGACAGAGAACACTGAAGCTTTCTTT.

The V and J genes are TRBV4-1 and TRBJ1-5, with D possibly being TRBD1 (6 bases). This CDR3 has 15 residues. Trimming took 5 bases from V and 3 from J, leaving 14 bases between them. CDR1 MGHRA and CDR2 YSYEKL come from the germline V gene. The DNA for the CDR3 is TGCGCCAGCAGCGAAACAGGGACCCTCAATCAGCCCCAGCATTTT. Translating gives CASSETGTLNQPQHF.

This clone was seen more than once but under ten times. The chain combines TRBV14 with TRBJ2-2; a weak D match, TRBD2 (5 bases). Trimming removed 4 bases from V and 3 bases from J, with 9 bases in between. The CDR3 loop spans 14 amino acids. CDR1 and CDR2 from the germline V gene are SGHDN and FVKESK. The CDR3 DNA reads TGTGCCAGCAGCCGAGGGAGTTACACCGGGGAGCTGTTTTTT. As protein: CASSRGSYTGELFF.

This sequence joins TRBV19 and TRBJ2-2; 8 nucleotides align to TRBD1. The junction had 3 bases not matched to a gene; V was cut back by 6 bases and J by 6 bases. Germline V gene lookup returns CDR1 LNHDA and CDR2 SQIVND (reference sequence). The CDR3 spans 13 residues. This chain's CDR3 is CASSGQGAGELFF. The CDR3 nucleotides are TGTGCCAGTAGCGGACAGGGCGCCGGGGAGCTGTTTTTT.

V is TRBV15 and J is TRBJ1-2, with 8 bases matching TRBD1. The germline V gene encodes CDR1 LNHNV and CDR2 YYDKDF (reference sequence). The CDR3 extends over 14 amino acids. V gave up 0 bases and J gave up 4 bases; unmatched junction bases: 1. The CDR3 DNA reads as TGTGCCACCAGCAGAGATGGGACAGGCTATGGCTACACCTTC. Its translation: CATSRDGTGYGYTF.

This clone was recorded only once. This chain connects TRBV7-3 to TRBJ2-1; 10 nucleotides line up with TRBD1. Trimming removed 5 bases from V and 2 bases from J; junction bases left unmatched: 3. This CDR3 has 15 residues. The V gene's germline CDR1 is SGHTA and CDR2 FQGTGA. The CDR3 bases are TGTGCCAGCAGCCCGGACAGGGGGGCCTACAATGAGCAGTTCTTC. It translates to CASSPDRGAYNEQFF.

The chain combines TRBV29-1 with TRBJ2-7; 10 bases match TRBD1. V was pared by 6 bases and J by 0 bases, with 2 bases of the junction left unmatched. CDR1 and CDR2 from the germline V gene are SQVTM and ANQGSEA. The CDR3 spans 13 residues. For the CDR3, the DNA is TGCAGCGTAAGACAGGGGGCCTCCTACGAGCAGTACTTC. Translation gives CSVRQGASYEQYF.